The count of the clone carrying this TCR beta chain is one. The data are from a study of technical replicates of blood from a handful of donors. Assay used: immunoSEQ multiplex PCR; TCRdb lists only in-frame clones, some missing. The sample lists some 58,000 clones, 85% to 95% occurring once. This sequence originates from a human donor in good health. Sequencing input: T cells isolated from PBMCs.

Written as DNA, the CDR3 is TGTGCCAGCAGCCCCCGGCCGGGGTCAGATACGCAGTATTTT. Its translation is CASSPRPGSDTQYF. The chain couples TRBV9 to TRBJ2-3, with D possibly being TRBD2 (5 bases). Germline assignment: CDR1 SGDLS and CDR2 YYNGEE. CDR3 size: 14 residues. Trimming removed 4 bases at V and 4 bases at J, with 13 bases between.